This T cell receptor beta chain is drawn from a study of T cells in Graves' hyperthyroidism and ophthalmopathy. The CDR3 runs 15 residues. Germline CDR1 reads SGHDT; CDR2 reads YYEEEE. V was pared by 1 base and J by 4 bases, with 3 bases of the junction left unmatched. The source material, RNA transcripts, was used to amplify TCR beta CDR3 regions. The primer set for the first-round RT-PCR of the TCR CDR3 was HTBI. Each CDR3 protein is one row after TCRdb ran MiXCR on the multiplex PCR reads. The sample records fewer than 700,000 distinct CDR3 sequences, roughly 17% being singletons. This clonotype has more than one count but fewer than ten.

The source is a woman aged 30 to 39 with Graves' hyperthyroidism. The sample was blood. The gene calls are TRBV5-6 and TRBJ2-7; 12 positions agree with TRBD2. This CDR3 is CASSLPTSGRYEQYF. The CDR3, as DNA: TGTGCCAGCAGCTTGCCCACTAGCGGGAGGTACGAGCAGTACTTC.